This TCR beta chain comes out of a study of blood T cell repertoires in COVID-19. Original handling: It was from reference gene primer amplification that nucleated cell counts were estimated. Some clones are missing from TCRdb's copy, which holds only in-frame ones; the method was immunoSEQ multiplex PCR. V, J and clone size derive from that table, while D and trimming were established from the DNA sequence. The sample contains 200,000 or so clones, about 90% of which appear only once. CDR3 length: 14 residues. Deletions cut 1 base from V and 5 bases from J, with 9 bases between. CDR1 is MNHEY and CDR2 is SVGEGT in the germline V gene.

The receptor's source is a man between 60 and 70 years old with COVID-19, enrolled during active disease. The sample consisted of peripheral blood. The rearrangement links TRBV6-2 or TRBV6-3 to TRBJ1-5; D unclear. The CDR3 reads CASSYLITDQPQHF. The CDR3 DNA follows: TGTGCCAGCAGTTACTTAATAACAGATCAGCCCCAGCATTTT.